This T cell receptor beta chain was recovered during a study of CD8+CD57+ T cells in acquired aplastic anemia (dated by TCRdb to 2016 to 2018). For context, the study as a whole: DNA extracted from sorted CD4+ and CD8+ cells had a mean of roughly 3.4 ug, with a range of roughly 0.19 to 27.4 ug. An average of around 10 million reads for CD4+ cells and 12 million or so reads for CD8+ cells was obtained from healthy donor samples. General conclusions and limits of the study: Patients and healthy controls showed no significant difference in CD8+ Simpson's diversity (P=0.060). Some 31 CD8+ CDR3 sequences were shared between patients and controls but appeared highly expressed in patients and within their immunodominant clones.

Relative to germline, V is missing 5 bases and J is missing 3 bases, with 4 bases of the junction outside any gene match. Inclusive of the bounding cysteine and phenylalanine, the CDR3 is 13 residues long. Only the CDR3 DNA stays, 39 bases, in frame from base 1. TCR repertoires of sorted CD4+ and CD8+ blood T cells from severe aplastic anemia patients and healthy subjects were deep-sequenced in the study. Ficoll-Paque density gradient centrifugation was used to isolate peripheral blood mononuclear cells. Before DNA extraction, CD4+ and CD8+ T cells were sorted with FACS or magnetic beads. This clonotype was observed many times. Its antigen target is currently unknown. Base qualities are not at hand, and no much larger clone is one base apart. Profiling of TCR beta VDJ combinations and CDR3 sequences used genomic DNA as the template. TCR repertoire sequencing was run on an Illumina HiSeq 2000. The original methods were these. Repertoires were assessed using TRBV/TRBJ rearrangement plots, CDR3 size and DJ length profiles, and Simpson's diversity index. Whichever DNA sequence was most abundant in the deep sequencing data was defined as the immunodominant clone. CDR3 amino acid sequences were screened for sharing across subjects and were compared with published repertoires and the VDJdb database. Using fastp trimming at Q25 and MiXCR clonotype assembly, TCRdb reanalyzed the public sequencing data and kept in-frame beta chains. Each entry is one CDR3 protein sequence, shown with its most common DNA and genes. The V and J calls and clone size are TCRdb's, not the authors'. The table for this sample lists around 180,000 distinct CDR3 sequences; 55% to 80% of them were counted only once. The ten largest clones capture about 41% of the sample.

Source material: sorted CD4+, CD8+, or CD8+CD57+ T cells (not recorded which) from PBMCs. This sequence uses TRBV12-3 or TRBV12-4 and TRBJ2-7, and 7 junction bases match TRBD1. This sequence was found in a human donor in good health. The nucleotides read TGTGCCAGCAGTCTAGGACAGGTCTACGAGCAGTACTTC. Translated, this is CASSLGQVYEQYF.